A selection of T cell receptor beta chains follows, all from one sample in a study of cytomegalovirus exposure and HLA in healthy donors. Some clones are missing from TCRdb's copy, which holds only in-frame ones; the method was immunoSEQ multiplex PCR. The sample lists fewer than 250,000 clones; roughly nine tenths were seen once. Sequencing was done on a sample of PBMCs. The receptors come from a boy between 2 and 10 years old in good health and CMV-seronegative. Both conserved end residues are part of each CDR3. The order of the fields is CDR3 protein, CDR3 DNA, J gene, clone size, V gene, D gene. A D gene is named only where the DNA matches it firmly. Not all rows give a size; the values are once, few, many and, for expanded clones, a class.

cdr3_aa: CASSGPGLVSYNEQFF
cdr3_nt: TGTGCCAGCAGTGGCCCGGGACTAGTTTCCTACAATGAGCAGTTCTTC
j_call: TRBJ2-1
clone_size: .
v_call: TRBV25-1
d_call: TRBD2

cdr3_aa: CSVRSGSGNTIYF
cdr3_nt: TGCAGCGTTCGGTCTGGCTCTGGAAACACCATATATTTT
j_call: TRBJ1-3
clone_size: .
v_call: TRBV29-1
d_call: .

cdr3_aa: CASSDTSGGYYEQYF
cdr3_nt: TGCGCCAGCAGTGACACTAGCGGGGGTTATTACGAGCAGTACTTC
j_call: TRBJ2-7
clone_size: .
v_call: TRBV10-1
d_call: TRBD2

cdr3_aa: CASSYSAGSYEQYF
cdr3_nt: TGTGCCAGCAGTTACTCGGCAGGCTCCTACGAGCAGTACTTC
j_call: TRBJ2-7
clone_size: .
v_call: TRBV6-6
d_call: .

cdr3_aa: CASSLNRAYNSPLHF
cdr3_nt: TGTGCCAGCAGCTTAAACAGGGCCTATAATTCACCCCTCCACTTT
j_call: TRBJ1-6
clone_size: .
v_call: TRBV7-6
d_call: .

cdr3_aa: CASRTAQPGRETQYF
cdr3_nt: TGTGCCAGCAGAACCGCCCAACCGGGGAGGGAGACCCAGTACTTC
j_call: TRBJ2-5
clone_size: once
v_call: TRBV28
d_call: .

cdr3_aa: CASSPLASTDTQYF
cdr3_nt: TGTGCCAGCAGCCCCTTGGCTAGCACAGATACGCAGTATTTT
j_call: TRBJ2-3
clone_size: once
v_call: TRBV9
d_call: .

cdr3_aa: CASSSSGGASTDTQYF
cdr3_nt: TGTGCCAGCAGTTCTAGCGGGGGGGCTAGCACAGATACGCAGTATTTT
j_call: TRBJ2-3
clone_size: .
v_call: TRBV4-2
d_call: TRBD2

cdr3_aa: CASSESVGSLHGYTF
cdr3_nt: TGTGCCAGCAGTGAATCAGTTGGGAGCCTTCATGGCTACACCTTC
j_call: TRBJ1-2
clone_size: .
v_call: TRBV25-1
d_call: .

cdr3_aa: CASGPPTTEAFF
cdr3_nt: TGTGCCAGTGGGCCCCCAACCACTGAAGCTTTCTTT
j_call: TRBJ1-1
clone_size: .
v_call: TRBV27
d_call: .

cdr3_aa: CASSPGTGFSYGYTF
cdr3_nt: TGTGCCAGCAGCCCTGGGACAGGTTTTAGTTATGGCTACACCTTC
j_call: TRBJ1-2
clone_size: .
v_call: TRBV7-8
d_call: TRBD1

cdr3_aa: CASSLTTSGGSTDTQYF
cdr3_nt: TGCGCCAGCAGCCTCACGACTAGCGGGGGATCCACAGATACGCAGTATTTT
j_call: TRBJ2-3
clone_size: .
v_call: TRBV5-1
d_call: TRBD2

cdr3_aa: CASSVKQGAVQPQHF
cdr3_nt: TGTGCCAGCAGCGTGAAACAGGGGGCGGTTCAGCCCCAGCATTTT
j_call: TRBJ1-5
clone_size: .
v_call: TRBV27
d_call: TRBD1

cdr3_aa: CASSLSGGNGYTF
cdr3_nt: TGTGCCAGCAGCTTATCAGGGGGTAATGGCTACACCTTC
j_call: TRBJ1-2
clone_size: .
v_call: TRBV7-9
d_call: TRBD1

cdr3_aa: CAWAGGIEQYF
cdr3_nt: TGTGCCTGGGCGGGGGGGATTGAGCAGTACTTC
j_call: TRBJ2-7
clone_size: .
v_call: TRBV30
d_call: TRBD2

cdr3_aa: CARVYFWGYTF
cdr3_nt: TGTGCCAGGGTATACTTTTGGGGCTACACCTTC
j_call: TRBJ1-2
clone_size: .
v_call: TRBV2
d_call: .

cdr3_aa: CASSLGPRVGEAFF
cdr3_nt: TGTGCCAGCAGCCTAGGGCCCAGGGTGGGCGAAGCTTTCTTT
j_call: TRBJ1-1
clone_size: .
v_call: TRBV5-4
d_call: .

cdr3_aa: CASAIEGASAETQYF
cdr3_nt: TGTGCCAGCGCCATCGAGGGGGCTTCTGCAGAGACCCAGTACTTC
j_call: TRBJ2-5
clone_size: .
v_call: TRBV27
d_call: TRBD1

cdr3_aa: CASSYSNQGGSYEQYF
cdr3_nt: TGTGCCAGCAGTTACTCGAATCAGGGCGGATCCTACGAGCAGTACTTC
j_call: TRBJ2-7
clone_size: .
v_call: TRBV6-6
d_call: .

cdr3_aa: CASSLDTGRTEAFF
cdr3_nt: TGCGCCAGCAGCTTGGATACAGGGAGAACTGAAGCTTTCTTT
j_call: TRBJ1-1
clone_size: few
v_call: TRBV5-1
d_call: .

cdr3_aa: CASSAPRTGGSHTGELFF
cdr3_nt: TGTGCCAGCAGCGCCCCCCGAACGGGAGGGAGTCATACCGGGGAGCTGTTTTTT
j_call: TRBJ2-2
clone_size: .
v_call: TRBV9
d_call: TRBD2

cdr3_aa: CASSLWAGLEPQHF
cdr3_nt: TGCGCCAGCAGCTTGTGGGCAGGGCTCGAGCCCCAGCATTTT
j_call: TRBJ1-5
clone_size: .
v_call: TRBV5-1
d_call: .

cdr3_aa: CASSLEQGVMYEQYF
cdr3_nt: TGCGCCAGCAGCTTGGAACAGGGGGTTATGTACGAGCAGTACTTC
j_call: TRBJ2-7
clone_size: .
v_call: TRBV5-1
d_call: TRBD1

cdr3_aa: CASSPQTGWYGYTF
cdr3_nt: TGTGCCAGTAGTCCACAGACAGGCTGGTATGGCTACACCTTC
j_call: TRBJ1-2
clone_size: .
v_call: TRBV19
d_call: .

cdr3_aa: CASSLADSHHYNEKLFF
cdr3_nt: TGCGCCAGCAGCTTGGCCGACTCTCATCACTACAATGAAAAACTGTTTTTT
j_call: TRBJ1-4
clone_size: .
v_call: TRBV5-1
d_call: .

cdr3_aa: CAWSQGQGWNSPLHF
cdr3_nt: TGTGCCTGGAGTCAAGGACAGGGGTGGAATTCACCCCTCCACTTT
j_call: TRBJ1-6
clone_size: few
v_call: TRBV30
d_call: TRBD1

cdr3_aa: CASSLGDATNEKLFF
cdr3_nt: TGTGCCAGCAGTTTGGGAGATGCAACTAATGAAAAACTGTTTTTT
j_call: TRBJ1-4
clone_size: .
v_call: TRBV27
d_call: .

cdr3_aa: CASSGKRIAGGSTDTQYF
cdr3_nt: TGTGCCAGCAGCGGGAAGCGGATAGCGGGGGGGAGCACAGATACGCAGTATTTT
j_call: TRBJ2-3
clone_size: .
v_call: TRBV7-8
d_call: TRBD2

cdr3_aa: CASSSPAASSYEQYF
cdr3_nt: TGTGCCAGCAGTTCACCGGCAGCGAGCTCCTACGAGCAGTACTTC
j_call: TRBJ2-7
clone_size: few
v_call: TRBV28
d_call: .

cdr3_aa: CSSSPPNRKQYF
cdr3_nt: TGTTCCAGCAGCCCTCCTAACAGGAAGCAGTACTTC
j_call: TRBJ2-7
clone_size: .
v_call: TRBV7-9
d_call: .

cdr3_aa: CAWSVDRGPGNTIYF
cdr3_nt: TGTGCCTGGAGTGTGGACAGGGGGCCTGGAAACACCATATATTTT
j_call: TRBJ1-3
clone_size: .
v_call: TRBV30
d_call: TRBD1

cdr3_aa: CASSLPEYGYTF
cdr3_nt: TGTGCCAGCAGCTTGCCGGAGTATGGCTACACCTTC
j_call: TRBJ1-2
clone_size: .
v_call: TRBV5-4
d_call: .

cdr3_aa: CTSSQEAGKGARSPLHF
cdr3_nt: TGCACCAGCAGCCAAGAAGCAGGGAAAGGGGCGAGATCACCCCTCCACTTT
j_call: TRBJ1-6
clone_size: .
v_call: TRBV1
d_call: .

cdr3_aa: CASRLARETQYF
cdr3_nt: TGTGCAAGTCGCTTAGCGCGGGAGACCCAGTACTTC
j_call: TRBJ2-5
clone_size: .
v_call: TRBV12-2
d_call: .

cdr3_aa: CASSQDGAGNQPQHF
cdr3_nt: TGCGCCAGCAGCCAAGATGGGGCCGGTAATCAGCCCCAGCATTTT
j_call: TRBJ1-5
clone_size: .
v_call: TRBV4-1
d_call: .

cdr3_aa: CASSRQGLSETVSYEQYF
cdr3_nt: TGTGCCAGCAGTCGTCAGGGACTGAGTGAAACAGTTTCCTACGAGCAGTACTTC
j_call: TRBJ2-7
clone_size: .
v_call: TRBV28
d_call: .

cdr3_aa: CASSVTAGGASYNEQFF
cdr3_nt: TGTGCCAGCAGCGTAACAGCGGGGGGTGCCTCCTACAATGAGCAGTTCTTC
j_call: TRBJ2-1
clone_size: .
v_call: TRBV9
d_call: TRBD2

cdr3_aa: CASSSGNQPQHF
cdr3_nt: TGTGCCAGCAGTTCGGGGAATCAGCCCCAGCATTTT
j_call: TRBJ1-5
clone_size: few
v_call: TRBV28
d_call: .